The clone carrying this T cell receptor (beta chain) was seen a few times. What it binds is unknown. Using immunoSEQ multiplex PCR, the repertoire was profiled, and TCRdb retains in-frame clones only, with some absent. The sample contains about 310,000 clones, around four fifths of which appear only once. The sample is drawn from a study of cytotoxic CD8 clonotypes in ibrutinib-treated CLL. In the study overall: Partial responses totalled about 24 and complete responses 2; after median around 74 months, around 14 remained remitted and about 12 progressed. Sequencing produced an average of around 260,000 productive templates and roughly 89,000 productive rearrangements per sample. Study-level points and caveats: Baseline clonality, higher than in age-matched healthy donors, tracked circulating CD8+ T-cell counts. Sampling times differed between sustained-remission and progressing patients.

CDR3 length equals 15 residues. Per the germline V gene, CDR1 is LGHNA and CDR2 is YSLEER. Trimming took off 1 base at V and 3 bases at J, with 13 bases between the two ends. The sequences come from PBMCs, collected before ibrutinib treatment. The TCR was taken from a human donor with chronic lymphocytic leukemia. The rearrangement links TRBV4-3 to TRBJ2-7; D tentatively fits TRBD1 or TRBD2 (6 bases each). The CDR3: CASSQAEGESYEQYF. The DNA for the CDR3 is TGCGCCAGCAGCCAAGCGGAGGGGGAGAGCTACGAGCAGTACTTC.